This T cell receptor (beta chain) came from a study of cytomegalovirus exposure and HLA in healthy donors. At the level of the study: Tens of millions of unique TCRs from HLA-typed donors made up an early data release.

A remark on this clone: What it binds is not known.

The germline V gene has CDR1 LNHNV and CDR2 YYDKDF (reference sequence). The CDR3 is 13 amino acids. V shed 0 bases and J shed 8 bases, with 10 bases lying between them. Whole-study results and caveats: Follow-up analysis later connected one missense variant in DCLRE1C with trimming of TCR beta V- and J-genes. A later analysis revealed that TCR association rates differed between HLA loci, peaking at DRB1 and bottoming out at HLA-C.

13 Jbeta primers and 60 Vbeta primers were used for the PCR. Profiling relied on immunoSEQ multiplex PCR, and the TCRdb table lists in-frame clones only, not all of them. The top ten hold 1.5% to 2% of the sample, which has 95,000 to 150,000 clones, approximately 15% seen once. This TCR was sampled from a woman between 18 and 29 years old in good health and CMV-seronegative. The chain links TRBV15 to TRBJ1-1, with D possibly matching TRBD1 (6 bases). Sequenced input: PBMCs. This CDR3 is CATSRDLDSEAFF. CDR3 nucleotides: TGTGCCACCAGCAGAGATTTGGACAGCGAAGCTTTCTTT.